These 2 T cell receptor beta chains came from one sample sequenced in a study of TIL therapy for anti-PD-1-resistant metastatic lung cancer. Sequencing used immunoSEQ v3. Assay used: immunoSEQ multiplex PCR; TCRdb lists only in-frame clones, some missing. The sample has around 59,000 clones, around 68% seen once. Time point denoted: pre-treatment sample, taken before nivolumab and TIL therapy. This specimen consisted of blood, obtained at baseline. The receptors stem from a person aged 25 to 80 with non-small cell lung cancer.

A word on this clone: At one boundary the junction diverges from the germline segment, which might be a read error. This chain connects TRBV29-1 to TRBJ2-1, with D possibly being TRBD1 or TRBD2 (5 bases each). CDR3 length: 14 residues. Germline assignment: CDR1 SQVTM and CDR2 ANQGSEA. Here the CDR3 reads CSVEGTGIYNEQFF. DNA for the CDR3: TGCAGCGTCGAAGGGACGGGTATTTACAATGAGCAGTTCTTC.

The rearrangement joins TRBV7-2 to TRBJ2-5; D possibly matches TRBD1 or TRBD2 (5 bases each). Germline V gives CDR1 SGHTA, CDR2 FQGNSA. The CDR3 extends over 17 amino acids. Trimming cost V 1 base and J 4 bases, with 19 bases left between them. The CDR3 sequence is CASSLGTTAGRRETQYF. DNA of the CDR3: TGTGCCAGCAGCTTAGGGACAACGGCGGGCAGGAGAGAGACCCAGTACTTC.